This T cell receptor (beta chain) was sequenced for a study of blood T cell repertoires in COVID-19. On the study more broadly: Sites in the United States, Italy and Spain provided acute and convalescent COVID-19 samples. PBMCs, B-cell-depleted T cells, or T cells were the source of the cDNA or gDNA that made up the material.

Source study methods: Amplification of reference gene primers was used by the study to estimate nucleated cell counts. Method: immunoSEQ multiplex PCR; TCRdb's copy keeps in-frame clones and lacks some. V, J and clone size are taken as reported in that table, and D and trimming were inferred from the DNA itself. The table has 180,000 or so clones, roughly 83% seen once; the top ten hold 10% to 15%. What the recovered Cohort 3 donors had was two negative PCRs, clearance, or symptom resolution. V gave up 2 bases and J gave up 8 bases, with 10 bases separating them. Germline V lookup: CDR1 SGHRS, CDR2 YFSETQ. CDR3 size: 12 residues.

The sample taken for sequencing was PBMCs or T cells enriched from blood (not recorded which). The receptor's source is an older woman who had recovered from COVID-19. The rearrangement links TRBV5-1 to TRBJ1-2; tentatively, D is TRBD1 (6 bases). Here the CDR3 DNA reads TGCGCCAGCAGCTTCGACAGGAGGGGCTACACCTTC. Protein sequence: CASSFDRRGYTF.